This T cell receptor (beta chain) is from a study of cytomegalovirus exposure and HLA in healthy donors. Regarding the study as a whole: Immune exposure information comprised only CMV serostatus. TCR beta V segments were, for the most part, productive about 87% or about 30% of the time in an earlier analysis.

The PCR had 60 Vbeta and 13 Jbeta primers. Some clones are missing from TCRdb's copy, which holds only in-frame ones; the method was immunoSEQ multiplex PCR. The sample contains 150,000 or so clones, 60% to 85% of which appear only once. About this clone: Its antigen is not identified.

The CDR3 sequence is 13 residues long. Germline assignment: CDR1 GTSNPN and CDR2 SVGIG (reference sequence). V gave up 0 bases and J gave up 7 bases, with 9 bases separating them. The rearrangement uses TRBV30 and TRBJ2-2; D not certain. The clonotype originates from a man aged 40-50 years in good health and CMV-seropositive. The specimen sequenced was PBMCs. The CDR3 coding sequence is TGTGCCTGGAGTGTACCTGAGCACGGGGAGCTGTTTTTT. Translated, it gives CAWSVPEHGELFF.